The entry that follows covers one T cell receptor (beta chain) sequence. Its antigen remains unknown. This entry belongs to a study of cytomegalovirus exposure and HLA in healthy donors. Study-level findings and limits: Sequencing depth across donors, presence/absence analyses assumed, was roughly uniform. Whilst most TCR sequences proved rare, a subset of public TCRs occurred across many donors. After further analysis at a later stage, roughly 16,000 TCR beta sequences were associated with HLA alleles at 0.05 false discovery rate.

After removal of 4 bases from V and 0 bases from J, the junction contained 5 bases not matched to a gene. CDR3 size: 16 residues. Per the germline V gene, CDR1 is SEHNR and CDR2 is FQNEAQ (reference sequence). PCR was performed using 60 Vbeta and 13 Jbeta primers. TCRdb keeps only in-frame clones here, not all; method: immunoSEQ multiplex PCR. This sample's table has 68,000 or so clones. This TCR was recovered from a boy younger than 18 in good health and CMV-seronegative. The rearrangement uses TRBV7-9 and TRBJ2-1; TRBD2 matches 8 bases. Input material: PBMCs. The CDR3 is CASSSAAGGSYNEQFF. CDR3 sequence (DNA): TGTGCCAGCAGCTCTGCGGCGGGGGGCTCCTACAATGAGCAGTTCTTC.